The source of this TCR beta chain is a study of T cell changes during pregnancy in multiple sclerosis (dated by TCRdb to about 2019). With regard to the full study: In women with multiple sclerosis, the researchers looked at how the T cell repertoire shifted as pregnancy progressed.

Library preparation used the immunoSEQ multiplex PCR assay. Sourced from immuneACCESS, this table was stored by TCRdb with only in-frame sequences that have V and J called. A share of the clones is absent; for the studies checked, an unresolved V gene accounts for under half, and the remainder has no known explanation. The sample profile shows tens of thousands of clones; almost 90% of them were found once. The biggest ten clones account for 5% to 5.5% of the sample. On this clone itself: Its antigen is not yet known. Base qualities are not provided; no much larger clone lies one nucleotide away.

This TCR came from a female donor in good health, enrolled as a control in a pregnancy study. Sequences were derived from peripheral blood, sampled after pregnancy.

The nucleotides read TGTGCCAGCAGCCGTAAGGGGACAGGGGATTCACCCCTCCACTTT. This translates into CASSRKGTGDSPLHF. The rearranged chain carries TRBV11-2 and TRBJ1-6, with 10 middle bases fitting TRBD1. Trimming removed 5 bases from V and 8 bases from J; the gene matches leave 6 bases unexplained. Its CDR3 holds 15 amino acids, cysteine through phenylalanine. The read is trimmed to its CDR3 DNA, 45 bases read in frame from base 1. Via the germline V gene, CDR1 is SGHAT and CDR2 FQNNGV.